This T cell receptor beta chain was recorded in a study of T cells in Graves' hyperthyroidism and ophthalmopathy. Template material for amplifying TCR beta CDR3 regions consisted of RNA transcripts. Initially, a first-round RT-PCR of the TCR CDR3 employed the HTBI primer set. TCRdb used MiXCR to reprocess the multiplex PCR reads, holding one entry per CDR3 protein. The sample holds some 300,000 distinct CDR3 sequences, around a fifth seen once. Uncontrolled infection, other autoimmune disease, pregnancy or lactation excluded patients. The V gene's germline CDR1 is MDHEN and CDR2 SYDVKM. Trimming removed 8 bases from V and 7 bases from J, with 6 bases in between. CDR3 size: 10 residues. This clonotype has at least ten counts.

The source of this sequence is a man aged 50 or older with Graves' ophthalmopathy. The material sequenced was blood. The rearrangement joins TRBV28 to TRBJ2-1; D is uncertain. The CDR3 sequence: CASGLNEQFF. CDR3 coding DNA: TGTGCCAGCGGCTTAAATGAGCAGTTCTTC.